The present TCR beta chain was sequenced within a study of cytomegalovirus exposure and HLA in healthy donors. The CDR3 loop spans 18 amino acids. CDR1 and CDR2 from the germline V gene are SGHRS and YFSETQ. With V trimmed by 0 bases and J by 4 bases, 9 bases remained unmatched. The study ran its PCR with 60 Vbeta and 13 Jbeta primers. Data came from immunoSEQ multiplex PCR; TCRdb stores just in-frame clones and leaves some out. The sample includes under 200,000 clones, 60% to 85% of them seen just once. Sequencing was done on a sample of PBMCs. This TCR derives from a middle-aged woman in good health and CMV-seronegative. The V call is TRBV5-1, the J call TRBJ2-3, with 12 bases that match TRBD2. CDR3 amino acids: CASSLGLTSGGPADTQYF. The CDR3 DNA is TGCGCCAGCAGCTTGGGACTGACTAGCGGGGGCCCGGCAGATACGCAGTATTTT.